This entry lists 14 T cell receptor beta chains sequenced from one sample in a study of tumor and adjacent non-tumor tissue in lung cancer. The template was RNA from unsorted bulk tissue. TCRbeta libraries were built with three rounds of nested PCR, modified from ARM-PCR. MiXCR, applied by TCRdb to the multiplex PCR reads, yields one record per CDR3 protein. The sample shows some 77,000 distinct CDR3 sequences, around 70% of them seen only once. Sequencing input: lung tumor tissue. The receptors were gathered from a woman in her 70s with non-small cell lung cancer.

In its sample, this clonotype was seen once. One junction end does not reproduce the germline sequence, and a read error may be involved. The chain links TRBV4-1 to TRBJ2-5; D gene ambiguous. This CDR3 region has 14 residues. The germline CDR1 and CDR2 sequences are MGHRA and YSYEKL. This CDR3 reads CAGSHQGSSETQYF. The DNA for the CDR3 is TGCGCCGGCAGCCATCAAGGATCTTCCGAGACTCAGTACTTC.

As for this clonotype: An end of the junction differs from the germline gene, which may be a read error. This chain links TRBV4-1 with TRBJ1-1; D perhaps matches TRBD1 (5 bases). Per germline, CDR1 MGHRA and CDR2 YSYEKL. This CDR3 region has 17 residues. DNA of the CDR3: TGCGCCAGCAGCCAAGAGGCGACATGGAATCTGGACACTGAAGCTCTCTTT. Translating it yields CASSQEATWNLDTEALF.

This clonotype was observed at least ten times. The CDR3 DNA sequence: TGTGCCAGCAGTTTAGGCAGGACGAATCAGCCCCAGCATTTT. Translating it yields CASSLGRTNQPQHF. The chain has TRBV28 and TRBJ1-5; no definite D call. V lost 2 bases, J lost 4 bases, and 9 bases lay in between. Germline CDR1 MDHEN, CDR2 SYDVKM. The CDR3 is 14 residues long.

Of note for this clonotype: Given a much more abundant clone one base away, this may be a read error. The rearrangement joins TRBV7-8 to TRBJ1-4; D is unclear. Germline assignment: CDR1 SGHVS and CDR2 FQNEAQ. The CDR3 has 15 amino acids. DNA of the CDR3: TGTGTCAGCAGCCCCACACCGGTCGCTAATGAAAAACTGTTTTTT. Encoded protein: CVSSPTPVANEKLFF.

This clonotype was observed a handful of times. The chain carries TRBV6-5 and TRBJ1-1; 11 positions agree with TRBD1. With 5 bases clipped from V and 5 bases from J, the junction kept 19 bases outside the gene matches. Germline lookup yields CDR1 MNHEY and CDR2 SVGAGI. CDR3 length: 19 residues. The CDR3 region has the DNA TGTGCCAGCAGTAGTAGGAGAAAAGGACAGGGGGCCCTGGGGACTGAAGCTTTCTTT. This sequence encodes CASSSRRKGQGALGTEAFF.

This rearrangement joins TRBV11-1 to TRBJ2-1; TRBD2 matches 10 bases. CDR1 and CDR2 (germline): SGHAT, FQDESV (reference sequence). Unmatched junction bases numbered 18, after V lost 11 bases and J lost 8 bases. This CDR3 is built from 16 residues. Here the CDR3 DNA reads TGTGCCTGTAGCTTATCGTCTAGCGGGAGTAGGTATGAGCAGTTCTTC. Residues: CACSLSSSGSRYEQFF.

Remarks on this clonotype: A much larger clone sits a single nucleotide away, making a read error possible. This chain joins TRBV29-1 and TRBJ1-4; D ambiguous. The CDR3 sequence is 12 residues long. Per germline, CDR1 SQVTM and CDR2 ANQGSEA. V was pared by 7 bases and J by 8 bases, with 14 bases between. Here the CDR3 DNA reads TGCAGCGCAGCAATAGGGCTCGAAAAACTGTTTTTT. Its translation is CSAAIGLEKLFF.

As for this clonotype: This likely comes from a read error, as the CDR3 has no conserved phenylalanine or tryptophan at its end. This rearrangement joins TRBV6-1 to TRBJ1-2; D may be TRBD1 (5 bases). The V gene's germline CDR1 is MNHNS and CDR2 SASEGT. The CDR3 totals 17 residues. For the CDR3, the DNA is TGTGCCAGCAGTGGGACAAGGGCACAAGCTCTGAACTATGGTTACACCCTC. Translating gives CASSGTRAQALNYGYTL.

The CDR3 here is CSVRTKLNTEAFF. The CDR3 bases are TGCAGCGTACGGACAAAGCTGAACACTGAAGCTTTCTTT. The chain couples TRBV29-1 to TRBJ1-1; TRBD1 might be the D (5 bases). Germline loops: CDR1 SQVTM, CDR2 ANQGSEA. The CDR3 extends over 13 amino acids. Trimming cost V 6 bases and J 0 bases, with 11 bases left between them.

This clonotype was detected many times. The chain joins TRBV11-1 to TRBJ2-7; D perhaps matches TRBD2 (5 bases). Per the germline V gene, CDR1 is SGHAT and CDR2 is FQDESV (reference sequence). Between the trimmed V and J ends, which lost 5 bases and 0 bases, there was a span of 14 bases. The CDR3 contains 15 residues. The CDR3 loop reads CASSRGRGISYEQYF. The DNA for the CDR3 is TGTGCCAGCAGCCGTGGACGGGGAATCTCCTACGAGCAGTACTTC.

Points on this clonotype: This may come from a read error, since a much larger clone is one base off. This chain links TRBV6-2 or TRBV6-3 with TRBJ2-3, with D unclear. The V gene lost 7 bases and the J gene lost 7 bases, with 12 bases spanning the gap. CDR1 is MNHEY and CDR2 is SVGEGT in the germline V gene. This CDR3 is built from 12 residues. The CDR3 protein is CASTPVSYTQYF. CDR3 coding DNA: TGTGCCAGCACCCCCGTCTCTTATACGCAGTATTTT.

The J gene is TRBJ2-1, the V gene TRBV28; D might be TRBD2 (5 bases). Germline V gene sequence: CDR1 MDHEN, CDR2 SYDVKM. This CDR3 contains 16 residues. V lost 0 bases, J lost 2 bases, and 11 bases lay in between. CDR3 in DNA: TGTGCCAGCAGTTTATGGCTTGGACTGACCTACAATGAGCAGTTCTTC. It yields the protein CASSLWLGLTYNEQFF.

On this clonotype itself: It is likely a read error, because the conserved phenylalanine at the end of the CDR3 is missing. This chain connects TRBV6-1 to TRBJ2-1, with TRBD2 matching over 13 bases. Germline V lookup: CDR1 MNHNS, CDR2 SASEGT. V trimming: 8 bases; J trimming: 9 bases; junction bases outside the gene matches: 13. CDR3 length: 16 amino acids. The CDR3 coding sequence is TGTGCCAGCGTAAGGACTAGCGGGAGTCCCGCGGGTGAGCAGTTCTCC. This codes for CASVRTSGSPAGEQFS.

About this clonotype: The CDR3 end shows no conserved phenylalanine or tryptophan, and so a read error is likely. This sequence joins TRBV28 and TRBJ2-4; 7 bases match TRBD1. V shed 6 bases, J shed 3 bases, and the junction held 11 bases outside the gene matches. The CDR3 length is 16 residues. Germline lookup yields CDR1 MDHEN and CDR2 SYDVKM. CDR3 in amino acids: CASSLEAGGVKNIQYL. The CDR3 DNA is TGTGCCAGCAGCCTAGAAGCAGGGGGTGTCAAAAACATTCAGTACCTC.